The 7 T cell receptor beta chains given below trace back to one sample, sequenced in a study of T cells in Graves' hyperthyroidism and ophthalmopathy. Template material for amplifying TCR beta CDR3 regions consisted of RNA transcripts. TCR CDR3 underwent first-round RT-PCR with the HTBI primer set. TCRdb redid the calling of the multiplex PCR reads with MiXCR, one entry per CDR3 protein. Among approximately 530,000 distinct CDR3 sequences listed, approximately 15% were seen once. Sequenced input: blood. The receptors stem from a young woman with Graves' hyperthyroidism.

This chain joins TRBV29-1 and TRBJ2-1, with D unresolved. V was clipped by 6 bases and J by 8 bases, with 8 bases between them. Germline loops: CDR1 SQVTM, CDR2 ANQGSEA. The CDR3 extends over 10 amino acids. The CDR3 DNA sequence: TGCAGCGTGGAAACTGATGAGCAGTTCTTC. This codes for CSVETDEQFF.

As concerns this clonotype: A much larger clone lies one base from this, so it may be a read error. This chain connects TRBV7-6 to TRBJ1-1, with TRBD1 as a possible D gene (5 bases). V lost 5 bases to trimming and J lost 5 bases, with 18 bases between them. CDR1 is SGHVS, CDR2 FNYEAQ, per germline. The CDR3 covers 15 residues. Here the CDR3 DNA reads TGTGCCAGCAGCCCGGGGGGGGGGGGGGTGACTGAAGCTTTCTTT. Translation gives CASSPGGGGVTEAFF.

This clonotype was observed once. This sequence joins TRBV20-1 and TRBJ1-6; 7 nucleotides match TRBD1. V trimming: 2 bases; J trimming: 9 bases; junction bases outside the gene matches: 7. The V gene's germline CDR1 is DFQATT and CDR2 SNEGSKA (reference sequence). The CDR3 has 14 residues. In DNA form, the CDR3 reads TGCAGTGCTAGACCAACAGGGGTTACTTCACCCCTCCACTTT. It is translated as CSARPTGVTSPLHF.

This sequence joins TRBV4-2 and TRBJ1-4, with a tentative D call TRBD1 (6 bases). CDR1 is LGHNA, CDR2 YNFKEQ, per germline. The CDR3 is 15 residues long. V was shortened by 3 bases and J by 4 bases, with 12 bases between the two germline ends. The CDR3 spells CASSQADRNNEKLFF. CDR3 nucleotide sequence: TGTGCCAGCAGCCAGGCTGACAGGAATAATGAAAAACTGTTTTTT.

In nucleotides, the CDR3 is TGTGCCAGCAGCTTAAGTAGCGGGGGGTTCGCCGGGGAGCTGTTTTTT. It translates to CASSLSSGGFAGELFF. The V and J genes are TRBV7-3 and TRBJ2-2, with TRBD2 identical over 10 bases. This CDR3 is 16 amino acids long. CDR1 SGHTA and CDR2 FQGTGA come from the germline V gene. After removal of 1 base from V and 6 bases from J, the junction contained 5 bases not matched to a gene.

This clonotype occurred many times. The chain combines TRBV20-1 with TRBJ2-1; 7 positions match TRBD2. Germline loops: CDR1 DFQATT, CDR2 SNEGSKA (reference sequence). The trim removed 5 bases at V and 2 bases at J, leaving 6 bases unmatched. CDR3 size: 14 residues. CDR3 DNA: TGCAGTGCTTCAGCGGGAAAAACCTACAATGAGCAGTTCTTC. Protein product: CSASAGKTYNEQFF.

CDR3 protein: CASSHRGGELFF. The CDR3 nucleotides read TGCGCCAGCAGCCACAGGGGAGGGGAGCTGTTTTTT. This chain joins TRBV10-1 and TRBJ2-2; TRBD1 matches at 7 bases. From germline, CDR1 is WNHNN and CDR2 SYGVQD (reference sequence). With V trimmed by 6 bases and J by 8 bases, 3 bases remained unmatched. The CDR3 extends over 12 amino acids.